This T cell receptor (beta chain) was retrieved from a study of multiple sclerosis patients with progressive multifocal leukoencephalopathy. This clone came up a few times. Its antigen is undetermined. CDR3 size: 17 residues. Study conclusions and caveats: No common TRBV or TRBJ usage or pairing appeared at PML. Less diverse TRB repertoires were suggested in most PML patients.

Specified time point: time of PML onset. After about 15 to 60 months on natalizumab, the natalizumab-treated patients developed PML. Sequencing was at survey level. Here immunoSEQ multiplex PCR was the method, and the copy in TCRdb shows in-frame clones only, minus some. The sample lists more than 30,000 clones, about 91% occurring once. The sample in question was PBMCs, obtained from a patient treated with natalizumab. The chain couples TRBV21-1 to TRBJ1-3. TRBV21-1 has pseudogene status. The TCR comes from a woman in her forties with progressive multifocal leukoencephalopathy. The DNA for the CDR3 is TGTGCCAGCAGGCGGATAGTGCTACAACACGCACGAAACACCATATATTTT. This sequence encodes CASRRIVLQHARNTIYF.